This T cell receptor beta chain was sequenced for a study of OX40 agonist ivuxolimab in advanced cancers. The assay was immunoSEQ multiplex PCR, and TCRdb's table has in-frame clones only and misses some. The table includes roughly 67,000 clones, roughly four fifths detected once. In germline, CDR1 is SGHDN, CDR2 FVKESK. The length of the CDR3 is 18 residues. V was shortened by 1 base and J by 4 bases, with 20 bases between the two germline ends. The chain joins TRBV14 to TRBJ1-3, with a possible D match to TRBD1 (5 bases). This clonotype was obtained from an adult with an advanced solid tumor such as melanoma, head and neck, liver or kidney cancer. Material: CD4+ or CD8+ T cells sorted from blood, obtained in a trial of the OX40 agonist ivuxolimab. CDR3 residues: CASSQGSTSPGLGNTIYF. CDR3 bases: TGTGCCAGCAGCCAAGGAAGTACCTCGCCGGGACTCGGAAACACCATATATTTT. The full variable domain, its missing parts supplied by reference TRBV14 and TRBJ1-3, is EAGVTQFPSHSVIEKGQTVTLRCDPISGHDNLYWYRRVMGKEIKFLLHFVKESKQDESGMPNNRFLAERTGGTYSTLKVQPAELEDSGVYFCASSQGSTSPGLGNTIYFGEGSWLTVV.